This T cell receptor (beta chain) was identified during a study of T-cell reconstitution after alpha-beta-depleted transplantation in children. This clonotype was detected only once. Unique molecular identifiers were built into the TCRbeta library. MiXCR was run by TCRdb on the PCR reads, yielding one entry per CDR3 protein. The sample has some 830,000 distinct CDR3 sequences; about 15% are singletons. The germline V gene has CDR1 SEHNR and CDR2 FQNEAQ (reference sequence). The CDR3 runs to 16 residues. V shed 5 bases and J shed 9 bases, with 20 bases lying between them. This TCR was sampled from a male patient aged 10-17 years who had a stem cell transplant for acute lymphoblastic leukemia, so the T cells may come from the graft donor. The rearrangement joins TRBV7-9 to TRBJ1-6, with a possible D match to TRBD1 (5 bases). The sequencing used PBMCs, mostly from graft donor cells, collected 360 days after TCRalphabeta/CD19-depleted stem cell transplant. The CDR3 DNA sequence: TGTGCCAGCAGCCCCCCCAACCAGGGATTGGGTTCACCCCTCCACTTT. Translating it yields CASSPPNQGLGSPLHF.